Below are 32 T cell receptor beta chains sequenced from a single sample in a study of blood T cell repertoires in COVID-19. Repertoires were generated with immunoSEQ multiplex PCR, while TCRdb's copy carries only in-frame clones and drops some. The sample has roughly 92,000 clones; roughly nine tenths are singletons. Sequencing input: peripheral blood. The source is a man aged 50 or older with acute or convalescent COVID-19.

V usage is TRBV18 and J usage is TRBJ2-1; 10 positions match TRBD2. There are 17 residues in the CDR3. V gave up 3 bases and J gave up 8 bases; unmatched junction bases: 13. CDR1 and CDR2 from the germline V gene are KGHSH and LQKENI. This CDR3 reads CASSPSPGAGGPHEQFF. In DNA form, the CDR3 reads TGTGCCAGCTCACCTTCCCCCGGAGCGGGAGGGCCCCATGAGCAGTTCTTC.

The rearrangement joins TRBV5-1 to TRBJ2-2, with D perhaps matching TRBD2 (7 bases). This CDR3 has 17 residues. Germline assignment: CDR1 SGHRS and CDR2 YFSETQ. V was trimmed by 0 bases and J by 4 bases, leaving 16 bases between them. The CDR3 loop reads CASSLASGGRATGELFF. CDR3 nucleotides: TGCGCCAGCAGCTTGGCCTCGGGGGGCCGAGCCACCGGGGAGCTGTTTTTT.

This rearrangement joins TRBV18 to TRBJ2-2, with D possibly TRBD1 on 6 matching bases. This CDR3 contains 18 residues. V lost 3 bases and J 4 bases, leaving 21 bases between the germline ends. CDR1 and CDR2 from the germline V gene are KGHSH and LQKENI. The CDR3 DNA sequence: TGTGCCAGCTCACCTGCACAGGGATTCTCCCATGGCACCGGGGAGCTGTTTTTT. Its translation: CASSPAQGFSHGTGELFF.

The chain links TRBV3-1 (or the pseudogene TRBV3-2) to TRBJ2-2, with D possibly being TRBD1 (5 bases). Germline V gene data show CDR1 as LGHDT and CDR2 as YNNKEL (reference sequence). Trimming took 4 bases from V and 8 from J, leaving 11 bases between them. This CDR3 contains 13 residues. The CDR3: CASSPQGSGELFF. CDR3 in DNA: TGTGCCAGCAGCCCCCAGGGATCAGGGGAGCTGTTTTTT.

This chain links TRBV5-6 with TRBJ2-7, with 10 bases that match TRBD2. This CDR3 spans 17 amino acids. The V gene's germline CDR1 is SGHDT and CDR2 YYEEEE. V lost 4 bases and J lost 0; bases outside the gene matches: 10. The CDR3 nucleotides read TGTGCCAGCAGCCCAGGACTAGCGGAAACGGCCTCCTACGAGCAGTACTTC. It yields the protein CASSPGLAETASYEQYF.

This rearrangement joins TRBV21-1 to TRBJ2-1; the D call TRBD2 from the table was never checked on the DNA. TRBV21-1 is tagged as a pseudogene. The CDR3 runs 16 residues. The CDR3: CASNSVGRELITLEFF. CDR3 bases: TGTGCCAGCAATTCCGTAGGACGGGAGCTGATTACCCTAGAGTTCTTC.

As concerns this clone: Other DNA sequences in the same sample also yield this CDR3. The genes are TRBV7-2 and TRBJ2-7; 12 nucleotides line up with TRBD2. The V and J ends lost 4 bases and 1 base, in that order; junction bases with no gene match: 2. Germline CDR1 reads SGHTA; CDR2 reads FQGNSA. The CDR3 runs to 15 residues. Written as DNA, the CDR3 is TGTGCCAGCAGCTCCGGACTAGCGGGGTCCTACGAGCAGTACTTC. Translation: CASSSGLAGSYEQYF.

J is TRBJ2-5 and V is TRBV4-1, with 7 bases matching TRBD1. V gave up 0 bases and J gave up 8 bases; unmatched junction bases: 9. Per the germline V gene, CDR1 is MGHRA and CDR2 is YSYEKL. The CDR3 contains 15 residues. The CDR3 nucleotides read TGCGCCAGCAGCCAAGATAGGGGGCCGGTGGGAACCCAGTACTTC. Translated, it gives CASSQDRGPVGTQYF.

The rearrangement links TRBV19 to TRBJ1-4; D perhaps matches TRBD1 (5 bases). This CDR3 comprises 18 residues. CDR1 and CDR2 (germline): LNHDA, SQIVND (reference sequence). Trimming took 3 bases from V and 5 from J, leaving 22 bases between them. DNA of the CDR3: TGTGCCAGTAGTATTGGGTGGACACGCGGGGTCCGGAATGAAAAACTGTTTTTT. Protein sequence: CASSIGWTRGVRNEKLFF.

V is TRBV13 and J is TRBJ1-1; 8 nucleotides line up with TRBD1. Germline V CDR1 and CDR2: PRHDT, FYEKMQ (reference sequence). The CDR3 runs to 14 residues. With V trimmed by 1 base and J by 7 bases, 5 bases remained unmatched. The CDR3 nucleotides are TGTGCCAGCAGCTTAGAGGACAGGGAGGATGAAGCTTTCTTT. Translation gives CASSLEDREDEAFF.

The J gene is TRBJ1-4, the V gene TRBV25-1; D not certain. The V gene's germline CDR1 is MGHDK and CDR2 SYGVNS. The V gene lost 5 bases and the J gene lost 5 bases, with 15 bases spanning the gap. The CDR3 has 15 residues. The CDR3, as DNA: TGTGCCAGCAGTCAACCGTCAAGGGAGAATGAAAAACTGTTTTTT. Translated, it gives CASSQPSRENEKLFF.

The V gene is TRBV6-5, the J gene TRBJ2-7; D is possibly TRBD2 (6 bases). V lost 0 bases and J lost 2, with 11 bases in between. The CDR3 runs 15 residues. From germline, CDR1 is MNHEY and CDR2 SVGAGI. This chain's CDR3 is CASSYSLAAAYEQYF. The CDR3 DNA follows: TGTGCCAGCAGTTACTCGTTAGCGGCGGCCTACGAGCAGTACTTC.

This clone was detected a few times. The chain links TRBV27 to TRBJ2-2; D possibly corresponds to TRBD1 (6 bases). Germline CDR1 and CDR2: MNHEY and SMNVEV (reference sequence). The CDR3 length is 14 residues. V lost 5 bases and J 2 bases, leaving 9 bases between the germline ends. The CDR3 coding sequence is TGTGCCAGCAGTAGGGACACTAACACCGGGGAGCTGTTTTTT. Translating it yields CASSRDTNTGELFF.

The rearrangement uses TRBV5-5 and TRBJ2-1; perhaps TRBD2 as D (5 bases). This CDR3 is built from 15 residues. Germline V gene lookup returns CDR1 SGHKS and CDR2 YYEKEE (reference sequence). Trimming took 4 bases from V and 4 from J, leaving 15 bases between them. The CDR3 nucleotides read TGTGCCAGCAGCCGAGAGGTGGGAGCTTACAATGAGCAGTTCTTC. Amino acid sequence: CASSREVGAYNEQFF.

The chain joins TRBV19 to TRBJ1-1, with D uncertain. Looked up from germline, CDR1 is LNHDA and CDR2 is SQIVND (reference sequence). This CDR3 spans 14 amino acids. The germline V and J ends were trimmed by 3 bases and 1 base, with 9 bases remaining between them. CDR3 region: CASSILAGNTEAFF. For the CDR3, the DNA is TGTGCCAGTAGTATTCTAGCGGGGAACACTGAAGCTTTCTTT.

CDR3 nucleotide sequence: TGTGCCAGCAGCCCCCACCAGGGGGGACAGGGGGCCAAAAACATTCAGTACTTC. It is translated as CASSPHQGGQGAKNIQYF. The gene calls are TRBV5-4 and TRBJ2-4, with 10 bases aligning to TRBD1. With V trimmed by 4 bases and J by 1 base, 11 bases remained unmatched. The CDR3 contains 18 residues. Germline V lookup: CDR1 SGHNT, CDR2 YYREEE (reference sequence).

V usage is TRBV7-2 and J usage is TRBJ2-2; 9 bases map to TRBD1. The V and J ends lost 3 bases and 6 bases, in that order; junction bases with no gene match: 5. Germline assignment: CDR1 SGHTA and CDR2 FQGNSA. The CDR3 loop spans 15 amino acids. CDR3 coding DNA: TGTGCCAGCAGCTTGGGACAGGGTCGATCCGGGGAGCTGTTTTTT. This gives the protein CASSLGQGRSGELFF.

V gene TRBV5-5 combines with J gene TRBJ1-1, with 7 bases matching TRBD1. The CDR3 is 14 amino acids. Trimming cost V 4 bases and J 8 bases; bases outside gene matches: 11. Germline V gene lookup returns CDR1 SGHKS and CDR2 YYEKEE (reference sequence). DNA of the CDR3: TGTGCCAGCAGCCCCATGGGACAGCCCTTCGAAGCTTTCTTT. It is translated as CASSPMGQPFEAFF.

V usage is TRBV3-1 (or the pseudogene TRBV3-2) and J usage is TRBJ2-5, with D unresolved. Trimming cost V 0 bases and J 4 bases, with 12 bases left between them. The CDR3 runs to 15 residues. Germline V lookup: CDR1 LGHDT, CDR2 YNNKEL (reference sequence). For the CDR3, the DNA is TGTGCCAGCAGCCAAGATCCTAGTATGGTAGAGACCCAGTACTTC. Translating it yields CASSQDPSMVETQYF.

This clone was seen a handful of times. This chain links TRBV5-4 with TRBJ1-3; a possible D gene is TRBD1 (6 bases). CDR3 length: 15 residues. Per the germline V gene, CDR1 is SGHNT and CDR2 is YYREEE (reference sequence). With 4 bases removed from V and 3 bases from J, the gap between germline ends came to 14 bases. The CDR3 is CASSNFLQGGNTIYF. CDR3 DNA: TGTGCCAGCAGCAACTTCTTACAGGGTGGAAACACCATATATTTT.

The gene calls are TRBV6-6 and TRBJ2-7; TRBD2 matches at 9 bases. This CDR3 has 15 residues. The germline CDR1 and CDR2 sequences are MNHNY and SVGAGI (reference sequence). V was clipped by 6 bases and J by 0 bases; unmatched bases: 6. CDR3 region: CASSPTSGLSYEQYF. The CDR3 bases are TGTGCCAGCAGCCCGACTAGCGGACTCTCCTACGAGCAGTACTTC.

CDR3 DNA: TGTGCCAGCAGCGTAGAAAGCGGGATGTTCAATGAGCAGTTCTTC. Protein product: CASSVESGMFNEQFF. The V gene is TRBV9, the J gene TRBJ2-1; 7 nucleotides agree with TRBD2. Per the germline V gene, CDR1 is SGDLS and CDR2 is YYNGEE. J was trimmed by 6 bases and V by 0 bases; bases with no gene match: 6. This CDR3 comprises 15 residues. Drawing the rest from reference TRBV9 and TRBJ2-1, the complete variable domain is DSGVTQTPKHLITATGQRVTLRCSPRSGDLSVYWYQQSLDQGLQFLIQYYNGEERAKGNILERFSAQQFPDLHSELNLSSLELGDSALYFCASSVESGMFNEQFFGPGTRLTVL.

The chain combines TRBV2 with TRBJ1-2; D may be TRBD1 (5 bases). Germline V gene lookup returns CDR1 SNHLY and CDR2 FYNNEI. V lost 3 bases and J lost 7, with 12 bases in between. CDR3 size: 13 residues. In DNA, the CDR3 is TGTGCCAGCAGTGAGTCCAGGGTAGCTGGCTACACCTTC. As protein: CASSESRVAGYTF.

This chain uses TRBV3-1 (or the pseudogene TRBV3-2) with TRBJ2-7; 8 bases match TRBD2. In germline, CDR1 is LGHDT, CDR2 YNNKEL (reference sequence). The V segment lost 4 bases and the J segment 1 base; nucleotides outside the gene matches: 6. The CDR3 extends over 15 amino acids. The CDR3 coding sequence is TGTGCCAGCAGCCTAAGCGGGGGCAGGTCCTACGAGCAGTACTTC. It specifies CASSLSGGRSYEQYF.

V usage is TRBV5-1 and J usage is TRBJ1-2, with D unclear. This CDR3 comprises 15 residues. Germline CDR1 and CDR2: SGHRS and YFSETQ. Trimming took 6 bases from V and 3 from J, leaving 18 bases between them. The chain's CDR3 is CASTPGSSFDYGYTF. The CDR3 DNA follows: TGCGCCAGCACCCCAGGATCAAGTTTCGACTATGGCTACACCTTC.

This clone showed up just once. The chain links TRBV10-2 to TRBJ2-3; 8 bases fit TRBD2. Germline V gives CDR1 WSHSY, CDR2 SAAADI. J gave up 2 bases and V 11 bases, and 9 bases lay outside the gene matches. The CDR3 is 14 amino acids. The CDR3 coding sequence is TGCGCCTCCCGGCTAGCGGGTCCCACAGATACGCAGTATTTT. Amino acids: CASRLAGPTDTQYF.

This chain joins TRBV5-8 and TRBJ2-1; TRBD1 might be the D (6 bases). Germline CDR1 and CDR2: SGHTS and YDEGEE. The CDR3 loop spans 15 amino acids. V gave up 1 base and J gave up 1 base, with 9 bases separating them. The CDR3 region has the DNA TGTGCCAGCAGCTTGTCAGGGGCTTCCTACAATGAGCAGTTCTTC. Its protein product is CASSLSGASYNEQFF.

This clone was counted once. The chain recombines TRBV5-1 with TRBJ2-2; perhaps TRBD2 as D (5 bases). Looked up from germline, CDR1 is SGHRS and CDR2 is YFSETQ. The CDR3 loop spans 14 amino acids. The chain's CDR3 is CGSRLAMNTGELFF. CDR3 coding DNA: TGCGGATCCCGCCTAGCAATGAACACCGGGGAGCTGTTTTTT.

V and J are TRBV7-3 and TRBJ2-1, with a possible D match to TRBD2 (5 bases). The CDR3 runs 11 residues. The germline CDR1 and CDR2 sequences are SGHTA and FQGTGA. V was clipped by 1 base and J by 10 bases, with 5 bases between them. The CDR3 coding sequence is TGTGCCAGCAGCTTAAGAGGGGAGCAGTTCTTC. Encoded protein: CASSLRGEQFF.

The J gene is TRBJ2-7, the V gene TRBV6-5; 7 bases are shared with TRBD1. Germline CDR1 reads MNHEY; CDR2 reads SVGAGI. The CDR3 spans 12 residues. The ends lost 8 bases at V and 3 bases at J; junction bases unmatched: 4. The CDR3: CASAGDSYEQYF. CDR3 nucleotide sequence: TGTGCCAGCGCCGGGGACAGCTACGAGCAGTACTTC.

V and J are TRBV6-6 and TRBJ1-5; maybe TRBD1 (6 bases). This CDR3 spans 15 amino acids. Trimming removed 4 bases at V and 2 bases at J, with 12 bases between. The germline V gene has CDR1 MNHNY and CDR2 SVGAGI (reference sequence). The CDR3 loop reads CASSSRGMGNQPQHF. As DNA, the CDR3 is TGTGCCAGCAGTTCCAGGGGCATGGGCAATCAGCCCCAGCATTTT.

The chain employs TRBV11-2 and TRBJ2-7, with a weak D call TRBD2 (6 bases). Between the trimmed V and J ends, which lost 3 bases and 6 bases, there was a span of 12 bases. The CDR3 is 13 amino acids. Germline lookup yields CDR1 SGHAT and CDR2 FQNNGV. CDR3 protein: CASSFAGSSEQYF. DNA of the CDR3: TGTGCCAGCAGCTTTGCGGGGTCGAGCGAGCAGTACTTC.